The 31 T cell receptor beta chains in this list originate from one sample, sequenced in a study of cytotoxic CD8 clonotypes in ibrutinib-treated CLL. The method was immunoSEQ multiplex PCR; TCRdb's version includes in-frame clones alone and lacks a portion of them. The profile covers approximately 50,000 clones, with approximately 69% appearing a single time and over 10% taken by the ten largest. This sample comprised PBMCs, obtained after 12 months of ibrutinib treatment. The receptors were gathered from a human donor with chronic lymphocytic leukemia.

V gene TRBV6-1 combines with J gene TRBJ2-7; D could derive from TRBD1 or TRBD2 (5 bases each). With 2 bases removed from V and 9 bases from J, the gap between germline ends came to 14 bases. The CDR3 runs 13 residues. Germline V gives CDR1 MNHNS, CDR2 SASEGT. CDR3 loop: CASSEIGTPAQYF. As DNA, the CDR3 is TGTGCCAGCAGTGAAATCGGGACGCCGGCGCAGTACTTC.

This chain uses TRBV19 with TRBJ2-2; D not resolved. The CDR3 sequence is 14 residues long. Trimming stripped 5 bases from V and 0 bases from J, with 7 bases between. The V gene's germline CDR1 is LNHDA and CDR2 SQIVND (reference sequence). The CDR3: CASSPGANTGELFF. The CDR3 DNA reads as TGTGCCAGTAGTCCGGGTGCGAACACCGGGGAGCTGTTTTTT.

The genes are TRBV11-2 and TRBJ1-2; D is undetermined. Germline assignment: CDR1 SGHAT and CDR2 FQNNGV. Trimming took off 0 bases at V and 3 bases at J, with 8 bases between the two ends. The CDR3 length is 14 residues. CDR3: CASSLDQDYYGYTF. For the CDR3, the DNA is TGTGCCAGCAGCTTAGATCAGGATTACTATGGCTACACCTTC. Drawing the rest from reference TRBV11-2 and TRBJ1-2, the complete variable domain is EAGVAQSPRYKIIEKRQSVAFWCNPISGHATLYWYQQILGQGPKLLIQFQNNGVVDDSQLPKDRFSAERLKGVDSTLKIQPAKLEDSAVYLCASSLDQDYYGYTFGSGTRLTVV.

As to this clone: Other nucleotide sequences from this sample produce the same CDR3. The V gene is TRBV11-3, the J gene TRBJ2-1; TRBD1 matches 7 bases. V shed 4 bases, J shed 0 bases, and the junction held 6 bases outside the gene matches. From germline, CDR1 is SGHNT and CDR2 YENEEA. The CDR3 sequence is 16 residues long. CDR3 sequence (DNA): TGTGCCAGCAGCTCAAGGGACAGAGGCTCCTACAATGAGCAGTTCTTC. It specifies CASSSRDRGSYNEQFF.

The chain has TRBV7-3 and TRBJ1-4, with 10 bases aligning to TRBD1. The germline V gene encodes CDR1 SGHTA and CDR2 FQGTGA. The CDR3 length is 15 residues. The V and J ends lost 4 bases and 10 bases, in that order; junction bases with no gene match: 9. The DNA for the CDR3 is TGTGCCAGCAGCTCCCCGGGGACAGGGGTTGGAAAACTGTTTTTT. This encodes CASSSPGTGVGKLFF.

The chain uses TRBV28 and TRBJ2-7, with 8 bases that match TRBD1. CDR1 and CDR2 (germline): MDHEN, SYDVKM. Trimming removed 5 bases from V and 7 bases from J; junction bases left unmatched: 10. CDR3 length equals 14 residues. CDR3 amino acids: CASSKTRDRTEQYF. CDR3 bases: TGTGCCAGCAGTAAAACCCGGGACAGGACGGAGCAGTACTTC.

This chain links TRBV19 with TRBJ1-2; the D gene is possibly TRBD1 (5 bases). This CDR3 region has 16 residues. V dropped 5 bases and J dropped 0 bases, with 16 bases sitting between them. Per germline, CDR1 LNHDA and CDR2 SQIVND (reference sequence). The CDR3 here is CASSSDRKTANYGYTF. The DNA of the CDR3 is TGTGCCAGTAGTTCGGATCGGAAGACAGCTAACTATGGCTACACCTTC.

This clone showed up just a few times. The chain uses TRBV7-9 and TRBJ2-5; 10 positions match TRBD1. This CDR3 has 15 amino acids. V lost 6 bases and J lost 5; bases outside the gene matches: 9. Germline CDR1 is SEHNR and CDR2 is FQNEAQ (reference sequence). CDR3 DNA: TGTGCCAGCAGAACGGGGACAGGGGTAGGGGAGACCCAGTACTTC. Translating gives CASRTGTGVGETQYF.

The chain joins TRBV7-8 to TRBJ2-5; 8 bases are shared with TRBD1. This CDR3 comprises 14 residues. The germline V gene has CDR1 SGHVS and CDR2 FQNEAQ. J was trimmed by 4 bases and V by 4 bases; bases with no gene match: 5. CDR3 DNA: TGTGCCAGCAGCTCCCCGACAGGGGTAGAGACCCAGTACTTC. Protein product: CASSSPTGVETQYF.

V and J are TRBV7-2 and TRBJ1-1; D is uncertain. The V end was cut by 5 bases, the J end by 1 base, with 14 bases between. Germline V gives CDR1 SGHTA, CDR2 FQGNSA. This CDR3 is built from 15 residues. CDR3 region: CASSRIGPPNTEAFF. Here the CDR3 DNA reads TGTGCCAGCAGCCGGATTGGGCCCCCGAACACTGAAGCTTTCTTT.

This clone was seen only a few times. V and J are TRBV15 and TRBJ1-2, with 9 positions matching TRBD1. V shed 6 bases, J shed 5 bases, and the junction held 10 bases outside the gene matches. The CDR3 runs 15 residues. In germline, CDR1 is LNHNV, CDR2 YYDKDF (reference sequence). CDR3 nucleotide sequence: TGTGCCACCAGATTTGACAGGGGGGCTGAATATGGCTACACCTTC. Encoded protein: CATRFDRGAEYGYTF.

V gene TRBV10-3 combines with J gene TRBJ1-6; D is possibly TRBD1 (5 bases). V was clipped by 0 bases and J by 12 bases, with 9 bases between them. Per the germline V gene, CDR1 is ENHRY and CDR2 is SYGVKD. This CDR3 spans 13 amino acids. The CDR3 loop is CAISESGEKPLHF. The CDR3 DNA reads TGTGCCATCAGTGAGTCAGGGGAGAAACCCCTCCACTTT.

The V and J genes are TRBV7-9 and TRBJ2-1; 12 nucleotides agree with TRBD2. This CDR3 comprises 15 residues. Germline trimming cut 5 bases from V and 7 bases from J; bases unmatched to any gene: 6. Germline V lookup: CDR1 SEHNR, CDR2 FQNEAQ (reference sequence). The CDR3 loop reads CASSPTSGGRNEQFF. CDR3 nucleotide sequence: TGTGCCAGCAGCCCGACTAGCGGGGGAAGGAATGAGCAGTTCTTC.

This chain joins TRBV10-2 and TRBJ2-5; 10 positions agree with TRBD2. CDR3 size: 17 residues. CDR1 is WSHSY, CDR2 SAAADI, per germline. The junction had 7 bases not matched to a gene; V was cut back by 2 bases and J by 1 base. CDR3 nucleotide sequence: TGCGCCAGCAGTGAGCCCCCAGCGGGGGGGTCCCAAGAGACCCAGTACTTC. Its protein is CASSEPPAGGSQETQYF.

The CDR3: CASSPLGWSYEQYF. CDR3 sequence (DNA): TGCGCCAGCAGCCCCCTCGGCTGGTCCTACGAGCAGTACTTC. The V gene is TRBV5-1, the J gene TRBJ2-7, with unresolved D. CDR1 and CDR2 from the germline V gene are SGHRS and YFSETQ. Trimming pared 4 bases from V and 1 base from J, leaving 12 bases between. This CDR3 is built from 14 residues.

J is TRBJ2-1 and V is TRBV5-6; 14 bases are shared with TRBD2. Per the germline V gene, CDR1 is SGHDT and CDR2 is YYEEEE. The V gene end was trimmed by 2 bases and the J gene end by 1 base; junction bases not matched to a gene: 8. The CDR3 is made up of 19 amino acids. The CDR3 is CASSFRTSGGPGSYNEQFF. For the CDR3, the DNA is TGTGCCAGCAGCTTCCGGACTAGCGGGGGGCCCGGGTCCTACAATGAGCAGTTCTTC.

This chain links TRBV7-3 with TRBJ1-1; 11 bases are a match to TRBD1. V shed 2 bases and J 4 bases; nucleotides not matched to a gene: 3. Per germline, CDR1 SGHTA and CDR2 FQGTGA. This CDR3 has 15 amino acids. CDR3 loop: CASSLPGTGGTEAFF. CDR3 in DNA: TGTGCCAGCAGCTTACCCGGGACAGGGGGCACTGAAGCTTTCTTT.

This clone occurred a few times. This sequence joins TRBV27 and TRBJ1-2; TRBD1 might be the D (5 bases). Germline lookup yields CDR1 MNHEY and CDR2 SMNVEV (reference sequence). The CDR3 is 14 residues long. The V end lost 2 bases, the J end lost 5 bases, and 12 bases lay between the germline ends. The CDR3 spells CASSLRQGWYGYTF. The CDR3 region has the DNA TGTGCCAGCAGTTTACGGCAGGGTTGGTATGGCTACACCTTC.

The chain employs TRBV5-1 and TRBJ2-7; D is undetermined. Trimming took 4 bases from V and 0 from J, leaving 17 bases between them. Per the germline V gene, CDR1 is SGHRS and CDR2 is YFSETQ. CDR3 length: 16 amino acids. The CDR3 spells CASSPYVERRSYEQYF. Here the CDR3 DNA reads TGCGCCAGCAGCCCGTACGTGGAGCGACGCTCCTACGAGCAGTACTTC.

This clone turned up a few times. This rearrangement joins TRBV4-1 to TRBJ2-1; D is ambiguous. The CDR3 contains 11 residues. Looked up from germline, CDR1 is MGHRA and CDR2 is YSYEKL. Trimming took 3 bases from V and 8 from J, leaving 5 bases between them. The CDR3 DNA is TGCGCCAGCAGCCAGCTTTATGAGCAGTTCTTC. Translating it yields CASSQLYEQFF.

This sequence joins TRBV2 and TRBJ1-1, with 8 bases lining up with TRBD1. The V segment lost 6 bases and the J segment 10 bases; nucleotides outside the gene matches: 4. The CDR3 has 11 amino acids. CDR1 SNHLY and CDR2 FYNNEI come from the germline V gene. The CDR3 protein is CASRLTGGAFF. For the CDR3, the DNA is TGTGCCAGCAGGTTAACAGGGGGAGCTTTCTTT.

The table lists this clone with a few counts. The chain is built from TRBV11-2 and TRBJ2-7; unclear D gene. Germline V CDR1 and CDR2: SGHAT, FQNNGV. V was trimmed by 3 bases and J by 5 bases, leaving 8 bases between them. CDR3 length: 12 residues. In DNA, the CDR3 is TGTGCCAGCAGCTTTGAAGGGAACGAGCAGTACTTC. The encoded protein is CASSFEGNEQYF. Full variable domain (remainder filled in from reference TRBV11-2 and TRBJ2-7): EAGVAQSPRYKIIEKRQSVAFWCNPISGHATLYWYQQILGQGPKLLIQFQNNGVVDDSQLPKDRFSAERLKGVDSTLKIQPAKLEDSAVYLCASSFEGNEQYFGPGTRLTVT.

This clone was counted only a few times. This sequence joins TRBV4-2 and TRBJ2-5, with D unresolved. CDR1 and CDR2 (germline): LGHNA, YNFKEQ. V lost 1 base, J lost 5 bases, and 5 bases lay in between. CDR3 size: 12 residues. The CDR3 nucleotides read TGTGCCAGCAGCCAAGCGTGGGAGACCCAGTACTTC. Protein: CASSQAWETQYF.

V usage is TRBV27 and J usage is TRBJ2-7, with TRBD1 as a possible D gene (6 bases). The V and J ends lost 0 bases and 2 bases respectively, with 11 bases between them. Looked up from germline, CDR1 is MNHEY and CDR2 is SMNVEV (reference sequence). CDR3 length: 15 residues. DNA for the CDR3: TGTGCCAGCAGTTTATCGACAGGCTATACCTACGAGCAGTACTTC. This codes for CASSLSTGYTYEQYF.

V gene TRBV11-3 combines with J gene TRBJ1-1, with unresolved D. Between the trimmed V and J ends, which lost 1 base and 0 bases, there was a span of 6 bases. The CDR3 covers 14 residues. CDR1 is SGHNT, CDR2 YENEEA, per germline. CDR3 in DNA: TGTGCCAGCAGCTTAGGGACCCTGAACACTGAAGCTTTCTTT. Its translation: CASSLGTLNTEAFF.

The rearrangement links TRBV27 to TRBJ1-5; D remains ambiguous. The CDR3 length is 14 residues. The V end lost 6 bases, the J end lost 5 bases, and 14 bases lay between the germline ends. Germline CDR1 is MNHEY and CDR2 is SMNVEV (reference sequence). CDR3 region: CASSYWGLDQPQHF. The CDR3 DNA reads TGTGCCAGCAGCTACTGGGGTTTGGATCAGCCCCAGCATTTT.

The chain joins TRBV19 to TRBJ2-7; D uncertain. This CDR3 is 14 amino acids long. Germline CDR1 reads LNHDA; CDR2 reads SQIVND (reference sequence). V was cut by 2 bases and J by 3 bases, with 11 bases left in between. CDR3 loop: CASSIKPTFYEQYF. DNA of the CDR3: TGTGCCAGTAGTATAAAACCTACCTTCTACGAGCAGTACTTC.

The V call is TRBV12-5, the J call TRBJ2-7; the match to TRBD1 covers 8 bases. V lost 4 bases to trimming and J lost 0 bases; unmatched junction nucleotides: 11. The germline V gene encodes CDR1 LGHNT and CDR2 FRNRAP. The CDR3 runs 17 residues. CDR3 DNA: TGTGCTAGTGGTTCGCCAGGACAGGGAATGGGCTCCTACGAGCAGTACTTC. Protein sequence: CASGSPGQGMGSYEQYF.

The chain couples TRBV19 to TRBJ1-1; the match to TRBD1 covers 8 bases. From germline, CDR1 is LNHDA and CDR2 SQIVND (reference sequence). The CDR3 contains 16 residues. The J segment lost 2 bases and the V segment lost 5 bases, leaving 10 bases of the junction unmatched. The CDR3: CASSFGQGGLNTEAFF. The CDR3, as DNA: TGTGCCAGTAGTTTCGGACAGGGAGGATTAAACACTGAAGCTTTCTTT.

The chain is built from TRBV11-2 and TRBJ2-5; unclear D gene. This CDR3 region has 13 residues. V shed 3 bases and J shed 5 bases, with 10 bases lying between them. Germline CDR1 and CDR2: SGHAT and FQNNGV. CDR3 nucleotides: TGTGCCAGCAGCTTTATTAGGCGGGAGACCCAGTACTTC. This sequence encodes CASSFIRRETQYF.

This clone was seen more than once but under ten times. The chain joins TRBV30 to TRBJ1-2; the D is unclear. Germline CDR1 GTSNPN, CDR2 SVGIG (reference sequence). The CDR3 loop spans 13 amino acids. V gave up 3 bases and J gave up 3 bases, with 11 bases separating them. In DNA form, the CDR3 reads TGTGCCTGGAGGAGGAAACAGCACTATGGCTACACCTTC. Protein product: CAWRRKQHYGYTF.